This T cell receptor (beta chain) came from a study of human T cells and chemical hapten exposure. As for the study in general: All patients underwent weekly scalp dosing with diphenylcyclopropenone for the full approximately 25-week study. General study results and limits: Expanded TCR counts at PT1 were positively correlated with the patch test score. Healthy people's immune response may differ from that of the donors, who had alopecia.

TCRdb analysed the RACE reads with MiXCR anew, one entry per CDR3 protein. The table records about 190,000 distinct CDR3 sequences, more than 20% of them present only once. The time point here: patch test 3, about 24 weeks after DPC sensitization. The treatment is: therapeutic diphenylcyclopropenone sensitization with weekly scalp DPC. Investigators collected blood before applying each patch test. Regarding this clonotype: Its antigen is undetermined.

The sequencing here drew on whole blood, taken in connection with sensitization to the hapten diphenylcyclopropenone (DPC). This receptor was taken from a middle-aged woman with alopecia areata. Some clones in this sample may be carry-over from other donors' samples.

This CDR3 reads CASSQEIARVTGELFF. For the CDR3, the DNA is TGCGCCAGCAGCCAAGAAATTGCGCGGGTCACCGGGGAGCTGTTTTTT. The chain links TRBV4-3 to TRBJ2-2; perhaps TRBD2 as D (5 bases). Germline CDR1 reads LGHNA; CDR2 reads YSLEER. The CDR3 runs to 16 residues. The ends were cut back, 0 bases at V and 4 bases at J, with 12 bases in the middle.